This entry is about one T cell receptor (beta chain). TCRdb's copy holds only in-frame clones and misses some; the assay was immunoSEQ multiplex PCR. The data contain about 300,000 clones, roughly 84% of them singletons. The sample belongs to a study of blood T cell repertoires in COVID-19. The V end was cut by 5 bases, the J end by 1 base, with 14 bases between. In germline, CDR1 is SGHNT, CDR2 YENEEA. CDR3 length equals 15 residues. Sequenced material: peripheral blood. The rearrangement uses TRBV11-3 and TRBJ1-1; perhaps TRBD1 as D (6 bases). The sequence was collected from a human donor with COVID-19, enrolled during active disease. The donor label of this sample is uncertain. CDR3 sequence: CASSDRGQPNTEAFF. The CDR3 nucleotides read TGTGCCAGCAGCGACCGGGGACAACCGAACACTGAAGCTTTCTTT.